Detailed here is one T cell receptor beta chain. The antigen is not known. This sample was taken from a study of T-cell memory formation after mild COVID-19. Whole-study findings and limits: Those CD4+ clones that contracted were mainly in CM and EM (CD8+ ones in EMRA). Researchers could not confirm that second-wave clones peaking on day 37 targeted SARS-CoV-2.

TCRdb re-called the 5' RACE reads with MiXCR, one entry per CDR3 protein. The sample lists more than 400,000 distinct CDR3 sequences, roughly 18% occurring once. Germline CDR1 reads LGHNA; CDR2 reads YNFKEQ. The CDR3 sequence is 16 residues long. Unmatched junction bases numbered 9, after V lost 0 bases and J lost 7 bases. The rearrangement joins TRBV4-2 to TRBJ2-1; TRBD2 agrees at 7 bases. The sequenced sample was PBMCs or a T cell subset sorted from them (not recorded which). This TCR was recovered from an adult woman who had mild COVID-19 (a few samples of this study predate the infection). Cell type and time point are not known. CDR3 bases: TGTGCCAGCAGCCAAGAGGGGTCTAGCGGAGGGAATGAGCAGTTCTTC. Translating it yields CASSQEGSSGGNEQFF.